Described below is a single T cell receptor beta chain sequence and its context. Its antigen is not known. The data are from a study of identical twins. Trimming removed 5 bases at V and 2 bases at J, with 14 bases between. The CDR3 consists of 14 residues. From germline, CDR1 is DFQATT and CDR2 SNEGSKA (reference sequence). TCRdb fed the 5' RACE reads into MiXCR, producing one record per CDR3 protein. The table shows hundreds of thousands of distinct CDR3 sequences, with 15% to 20% occurring only once. Study findings and constraints: Conclusions came from cross-sectional statistical analysis, not from following the same donors.

These data also featured in a second study, about T cells expressing NK-cell markers.

Sequencing was done on a sample of PBMCs. The J gene is TRBJ2-3, the V gene TRBV20-1, with D perhaps being TRBD1 or TRBD2 (5 bases each). This receptor was taken from a woman between 18 and 30 years old in good health. In nucleotides, the CDR3 is TGCAGTGCTGGGGGACGGCAGTCCACAGATACGCAGTATTTT. Protein: CSAGGRQSTDTQYF.